The text below deals with one T cell receptor beta chain. These data belong to a study of memory CD4+ T cells and cytomegalovirus serostatus. The assay was immunoSEQ multiplex PCR, and TCRdb's table has in-frame clones only and misses some. Among about 47,000 clones listed, 74% were seen once. The sort gate was single viable CD3+CD4+CD8-CD45RO+ cells for memory CD4+ T cells. The CDR3 totals 14 residues. Trimming shortened V by 0 bases and J by 4 bases, and 6 bases separated the two germline ends. Germline-derived CDR1 and CDR2 are MNHEY and SMNVEV (reference sequence). V usage is TRBV27 and J usage is TRBJ2-2, with D hard to call. The sequencing sample was made of memory CD4+ T cells from blood. The clonotype was recovered from an adult in good health and CMV-seropositive. The CDR3 loop reads CASSLSGPTGELFF. CDR3 coding DNA: TGTGCCAGCAGTTTATCAGGGCCCACCGGGGAGCTGTTTTTT.